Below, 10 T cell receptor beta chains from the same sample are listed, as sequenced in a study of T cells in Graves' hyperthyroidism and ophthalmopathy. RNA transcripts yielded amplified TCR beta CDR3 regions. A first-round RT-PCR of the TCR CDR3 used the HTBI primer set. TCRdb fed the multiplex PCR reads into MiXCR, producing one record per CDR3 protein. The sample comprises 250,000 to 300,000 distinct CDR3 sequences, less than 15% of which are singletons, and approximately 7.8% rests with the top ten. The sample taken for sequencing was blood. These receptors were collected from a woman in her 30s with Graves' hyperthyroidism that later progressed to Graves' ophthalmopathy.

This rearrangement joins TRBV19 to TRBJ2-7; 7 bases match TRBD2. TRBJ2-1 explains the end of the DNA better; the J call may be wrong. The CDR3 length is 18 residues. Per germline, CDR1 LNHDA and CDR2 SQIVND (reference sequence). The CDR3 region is CASSISGWSGDSPYEQFF. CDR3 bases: TGTGCCAGTAGTATAAGCGGTTGGAGCGGGGATTCCCCCTACGAGCAGTTCTTC.

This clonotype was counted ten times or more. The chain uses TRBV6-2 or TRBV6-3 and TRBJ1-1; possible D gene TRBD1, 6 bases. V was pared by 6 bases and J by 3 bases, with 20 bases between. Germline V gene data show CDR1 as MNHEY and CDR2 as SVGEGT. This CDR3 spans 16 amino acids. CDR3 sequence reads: CASRPGPRAGDTEAFF. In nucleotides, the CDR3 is TGTGCCAGCAGACCCGGGCCCAGGGCAGGGGACACTGAAGCTTTCTTT.

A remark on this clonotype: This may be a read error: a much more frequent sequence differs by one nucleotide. This chain's CDR3 is CASSRDPQGTDTQYF. In DNA, the CDR3 is TGTGCCAGCAGCCGCGACCCACAGGGCACAGATACGCAGTATTTT. The rearrangement joins TRBV3-1 to TRBJ2-3; maybe TRBD1 (5 bases). Trimming shortened V by 4 bases and J by 1 base, and 12 bases separated the two germline ends. Germline V gene data show CDR1 as LGHDT and CDR2 as YNNKEL (reference sequence). This CDR3 comprises 15 residues.

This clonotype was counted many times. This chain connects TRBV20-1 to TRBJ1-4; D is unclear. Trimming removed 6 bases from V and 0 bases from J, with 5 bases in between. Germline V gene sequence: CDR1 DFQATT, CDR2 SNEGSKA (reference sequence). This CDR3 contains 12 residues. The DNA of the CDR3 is TGCAGTGCGGTTGCAACTAATGAAAAACTGTTTTTT. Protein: CSAVATNEKLFF.

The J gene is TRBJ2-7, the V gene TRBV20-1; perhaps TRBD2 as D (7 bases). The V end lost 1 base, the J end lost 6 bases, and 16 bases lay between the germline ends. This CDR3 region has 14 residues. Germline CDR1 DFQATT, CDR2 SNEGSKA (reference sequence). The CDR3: CSARARGGAGEQYF. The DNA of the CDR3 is TGCAGTGCTAGAGCCAGAGGGGGGGCGGGCGAGCAGTACTTC.

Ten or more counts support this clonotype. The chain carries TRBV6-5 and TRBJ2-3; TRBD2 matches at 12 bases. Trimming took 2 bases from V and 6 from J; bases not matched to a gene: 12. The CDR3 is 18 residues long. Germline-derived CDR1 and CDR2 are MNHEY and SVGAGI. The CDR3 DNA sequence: TGTGCCAGCAGTTACAAGGCACGGACTAGCGGGATCTCGGATACGCAGTATTTT. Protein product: CASSYKARTSGISDTQYF.

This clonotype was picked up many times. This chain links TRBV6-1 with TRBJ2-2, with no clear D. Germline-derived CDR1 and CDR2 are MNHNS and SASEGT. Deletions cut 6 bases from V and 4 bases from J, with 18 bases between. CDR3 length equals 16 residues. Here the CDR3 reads CASSNQDAVSTGELFF. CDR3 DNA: TGTGCCAGCAGCAATCAGGATGCAGTAAGCACCGGGGAGCTGTTTTTT.

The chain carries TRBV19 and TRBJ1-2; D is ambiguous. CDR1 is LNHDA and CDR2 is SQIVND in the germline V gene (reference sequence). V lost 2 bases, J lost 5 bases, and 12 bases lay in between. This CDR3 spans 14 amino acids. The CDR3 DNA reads TGTGCCAGTAGTATACTCCCAGAGGAGTATGGCTACACCTTC. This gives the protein CASSILPEEYGYTF.

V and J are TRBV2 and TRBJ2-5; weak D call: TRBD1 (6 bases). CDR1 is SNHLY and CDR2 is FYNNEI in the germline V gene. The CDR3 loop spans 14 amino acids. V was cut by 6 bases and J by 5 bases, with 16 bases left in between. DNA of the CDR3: TGTGCCAGCAGGCCAACTACAGGGACGGAGACCCAGTACTTC. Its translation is CASRPTTGTETQYF.

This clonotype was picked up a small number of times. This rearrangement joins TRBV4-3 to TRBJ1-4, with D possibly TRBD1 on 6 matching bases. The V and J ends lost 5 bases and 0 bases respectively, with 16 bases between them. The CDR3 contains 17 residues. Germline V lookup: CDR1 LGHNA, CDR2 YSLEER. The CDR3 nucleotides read TGCGCCAGCAGCGCACCGGGGGCTCAAGCAACTAATGAAAAACTGTTTTTT. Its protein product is CASSAPGAQATNEKLFF.